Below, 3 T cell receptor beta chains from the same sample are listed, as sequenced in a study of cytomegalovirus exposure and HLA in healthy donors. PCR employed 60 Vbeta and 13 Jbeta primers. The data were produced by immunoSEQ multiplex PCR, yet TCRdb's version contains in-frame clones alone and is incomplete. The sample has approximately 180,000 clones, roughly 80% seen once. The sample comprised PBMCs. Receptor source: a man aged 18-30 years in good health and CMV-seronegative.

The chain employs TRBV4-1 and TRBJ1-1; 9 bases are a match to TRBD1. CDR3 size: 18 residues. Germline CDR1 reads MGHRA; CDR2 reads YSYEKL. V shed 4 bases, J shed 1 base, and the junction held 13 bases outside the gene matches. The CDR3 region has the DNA TGCGCCAGCAGCCTCCGGGACAGGGCACCTGTACGGAACACTGAAGCTTTCTTT. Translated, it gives CASSLRDRAPVRNTEAFF.

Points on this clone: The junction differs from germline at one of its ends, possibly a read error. The CDR3: CASSNSDYYEQYF. The CDR3 DNA reads as TGTGCCAGCAGTAACTCCGACTACTACGAGCAGTACTTC. The V call is TRBV6-5, the J call TRBJ2-7; D may be TRBD2 (5 bases). The CDR3 is made up of 13 amino acids. Germline V CDR1 and CDR2: MNHEY, SVGAGI.

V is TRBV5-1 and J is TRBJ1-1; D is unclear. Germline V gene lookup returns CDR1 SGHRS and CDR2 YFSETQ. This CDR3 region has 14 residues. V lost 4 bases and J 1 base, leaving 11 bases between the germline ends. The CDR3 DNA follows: TGCGCCAGCAGCACCGTACACCGGAACACTGAAGCTTTCTTT. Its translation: CASSTVHRNTEAFF.